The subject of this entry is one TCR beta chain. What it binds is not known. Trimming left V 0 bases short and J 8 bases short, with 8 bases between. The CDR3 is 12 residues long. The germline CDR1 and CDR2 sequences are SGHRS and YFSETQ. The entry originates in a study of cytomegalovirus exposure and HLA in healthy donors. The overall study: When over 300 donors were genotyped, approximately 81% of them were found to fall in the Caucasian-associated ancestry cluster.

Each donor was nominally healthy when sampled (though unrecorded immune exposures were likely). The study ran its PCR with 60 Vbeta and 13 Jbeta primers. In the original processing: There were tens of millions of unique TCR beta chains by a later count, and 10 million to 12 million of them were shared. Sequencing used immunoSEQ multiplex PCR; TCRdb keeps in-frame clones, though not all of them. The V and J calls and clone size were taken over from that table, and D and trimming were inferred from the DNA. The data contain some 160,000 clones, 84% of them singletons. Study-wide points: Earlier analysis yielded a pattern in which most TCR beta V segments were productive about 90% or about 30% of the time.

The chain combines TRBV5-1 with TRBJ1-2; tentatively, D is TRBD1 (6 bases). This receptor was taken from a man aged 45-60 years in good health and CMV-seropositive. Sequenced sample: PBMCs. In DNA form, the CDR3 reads TGCGCCAGCAGCTTGGACAGGGTCGGCTACACCTTC. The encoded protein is CASSLDRVGYTF.